This passage covers 19 T cell receptor beta chains from one sample sequenced in a study of shared clonotypes between healthy human individuals. Selected positively for CCR7 and CD45RO-negative, naive CD8 cells excluded terminally differentiated effector memory CD45RA+ cells. Clones were sequenced by immunoSEQ multiplex PCR, and TCRdb holds only the in-frame ones, with some missing. The table shows roughly 2.1 million clones, with 93% occurring only once. Sequenced material: naive CD8+ T cells from PBMCs. All receptors derive from a man between 18 and 29 years old in good health. Some clones in this sample may be carry-over from other donors' samples.

V is TRBV7-2 and J is TRBJ1-2; D remains unclear. This CDR3 comprises 15 residues. CDR1 is SGHTA and CDR2 is FQGNSA in the germline V gene. V was clipped by 4 bases and J by 4 bases, with 16 bases between them. This CDR3 is CASSSVTSSGYGYTF. In DNA form, the CDR3 reads TGTGCCAGCAGCTCTGTCACCTCTTCCGGCTATGGCTACACCTTC.

J is TRBJ2-5 and V is TRBV27; weak D call: TRBD2 (6 bases). The CDR3 contains 16 residues. CDR1 and CDR2 from the germline V gene are MNHEY and SMNVEV (reference sequence). Trimming removed 1 base at V and 1 base at J, with 13 bases between. The CDR3 DNA follows: TGTGCCAGCAGTTTATTGGGGGGAACCGGCCAAGAGACCCAGTACTTC. It is translated as CASSLLGGTGQETQYF.

The rearrangement links TRBV27 to TRBJ2-1; D remains unclear. The CDR3 spans 14 residues. Germline-derived CDR1 and CDR2 are MNHEY and SMNVEV (reference sequence). V lost 5 bases and J 6 bases, leaving 14 bases between the germline ends. CDR3 sequence: CASSELAVFNEQFF. Here the CDR3 DNA reads TGTGCCAGCAGTGAGTTGGCGGTCTTCAATGAGCAGTTCTTC.

With respect to this clone: This sample includes further DNA sequences coding for the same CDR3. This chain connects TRBV15 to TRBJ1-1, with D unresolved. The germline V and J ends were trimmed by 0 bases and 1 base, with 9 bases remaining between them. Looked up from germline, CDR1 is LNHNV and CDR2 is YYDKDF (reference sequence). CDR3 length: 15 amino acids. The CDR3 sequence is CATSRDRSRNTEAFF. CDR3 nucleotides: TGTGCCACCAGCAGAGATCGCAGTAGGAACACTGAAGCTTTCTTT.

This clone came up once. V usage is TRBV10-3 and J usage is TRBJ2-7; TRBD2 agrees at 7 bases. CDR1 and CDR2 (germline): ENHRY, SYGVKD. V lost 4 bases to trimming and J lost 4 bases; unmatched junction nucleotides: 13. The CDR3 contains 16 residues. The CDR3 sequence is CAISVGGGLVGYEQYF. The DNA of the CDR3 is TGTGCCATCAGTGTCGGAGGCGGACTAGTGGGGTACGAGCAGTACTTC.

This clone was counted a single time. The V call is TRBV14, the J call TRBJ2-7, with D perhaps given as TRBD1 or TRBD2 (5 bases each). CDR1 SGHDN and CDR2 FVKESK come from the germline V gene. V dropped 0 bases and J dropped 3 bases, with 12 bases sitting between them. CDR3 length: 15 amino acids. The CDR3 spells CASSQDAGTDYEQYF. In DNA form, the CDR3 reads TGTGCCAGCAGCCAAGACGCCGGGACGGACTACGAGCAGTACTTC. Full variable domain (rest looked up from reference TRBV14 and TRBJ2-7): EAGVTQFPSHSVIEKGQTVTLRCDPISGHDNLYWYRRVMGKEIKFLLHFVKESKQDESGMPNNRFLAERTGGTYSTLKVQPAELEDSGVYFCASSQDAGTDYEQYFGPGTRLTVT.

V gene TRBV14 combines with J gene TRBJ1-2; D may be TRBD1 (6 bases). Between the trimmed V and J ends, which lost 4 bases and 8 bases, there was a span of 14 bases. Germline V gene sequence: CDR1 SGHDN, CDR2 FVKESK. CDR3 size: 13 residues. The CDR3 DNA is TGTGCCAGCAGCCGACTCAGGGGCGAGGGCTACACCTTC. Amino acid sequence: CASSRLRGEGYTF. Full variable domain (remainder filled in from reference TRBV14 and TRBJ1-2): EAGVTQFPSHSVIEKGQTVTLRCDPISGHDNLYWYRRVMGKEIKFLLHFVKESKQDESGMPNNRFLAERTGGTYSTLKVQPAELEDSGVYFCASSRLRGEGYTFGSGTRLTVV.

The rearrangement joins TRBV4-1 to TRBJ1-4; TRBD1 might be the D (5 bases). This CDR3 is built from 17 residues. From germline, CDR1 is MGHRA and CDR2 YSYEKL. The V end lost 1 base, the J end lost 4 bases, and 16 bases lay between the germline ends. The CDR3 loop is CASSQAHPTANNEKLFF. The CDR3 DNA reads TGCGCCAGCAGCCAAGCCCACCCGACAGCCAATAATGAAAAACTGTTTTTT.

The chain joins TRBV7-9 to TRBJ2-7, with D maybe TRBD1 (5 bases). Germline V gene lookup returns CDR1 SEHNR and CDR2 FQNEAQ (reference sequence). The CDR3 contains 11 residues. Trimming cost V 5 bases and J 10 bases, with 12 bases left between them. For the CDR3, the DNA is TGTGCCAGCAGCCTGGGGCTCCTTCAGTACTTC. Encoded protein: CASSLGLLQYF. Filled out from reference TRBV7-9 and TRBJ2-7, the complete variable domain reads DTGVSQNPRHKITKRGQNVTFRCDPISEHNRLYWYRQTLGQGPEFLTYFQNEAQLEKSRLLSDRFSAERPKGSFSTLEIQRTEQGDSAMYLCASSLGLLQYFGPGTRLTVT.

The chain has TRBV6-6 and TRBJ1-2; TRBD1 is a possible D gene (5 bases). The germline gives CDR1 MNHNY, CDR2 SVGAGI (reference sequence). The V and J ends lost 6 bases and 7 bases respectively, with 15 bases between them. The CDR3 has 13 amino acids. CDR3 sequence (DNA): TGTGCCAGCAGGCCGCGAGGACACCCTGGCTACACCTTC. This encodes CASRPRGHPGYTF.

About this clone: The same CDR3 can be traced to other DNA sequences in this sample. CDR3 region: CASSSGLAGDTQYF. CDR3 bases: TGTGCCAGCAGCTCTGGACTAGCGGGAGATACGCAGTATTTT. The chain is built from TRBV7-3 and TRBJ2-3, with TRBD2 matching 11 bases. This CDR3 spans 14 amino acids. Losses at the gene ends were 4 bases for V and 5 bases for J; bases not matched to a gene: 2. Germline V CDR1 and CDR2: SGHTA, FQGTGA.

The chain is built from TRBV11-2 and TRBJ2-5, with D possibly TRBD2 on 5 matching bases. Trimming removed 5 bases from V and 5 bases from J, with 18 bases in between. This CDR3 region has 15 residues. CDR1 SGHAT and CDR2 FQNNGV come from the germline V gene. The CDR3 DNA reads TGTGCCAGCAGCCCGAGCGCAGCCCGAGGGGAGACCCAGTACTTC. Protein product: CASSPSAARGETQYF.

This chain links TRBV6-5 with TRBJ2-1, with TRBD2 matching over 7 bases. The trim removed 6 bases at V and 4 bases at J, leaving 9 bases unmatched. CDR1 is MNHEY and CDR2 is SVGAGI in the germline V gene. The CDR3 consists of 15 residues. The DNA for the CDR3 is TGTGCCAGCAGCCGAAACAGCGGGACTTACAATGAGCAGTTCTTC. Translation gives CASSRNSGTYNEQFF.

V usage is TRBV28 and J usage is TRBJ2-7; 7 bases match TRBD1. From germline, CDR1 is MDHEN and CDR2 SYDVKM. V was clipped by 10 bases and J by 3 bases; unmatched bases: 15. The CDR3 runs to 15 residues. CDR3 nucleotides: TGTGCCACCCGACCCGGGACAGCGATTTACTACGAGCAGTACTTC. Translating it yields CATRPGTAIYYEQYF.

The chain recombines TRBV6-6 with TRBJ2-5; perhaps TRBD1 as D (6 bases). The CDR3 is made up of 14 amino acids. V was trimmed by 10 bases and J by 2 bases, leaving 17 bases between them. CDR1 is MNHNY and CDR2 is SVGAGI in the germline V gene (reference sequence). The CDR3 nucleotides are TGTGCCACAGGCATTCGACAGGAACAAGAGACCCAGTACTTC. It specifies CATGIRQEQETQYF.

This clone turned up a few times. Relative to the germline gene, one junction end is altered; a read error may explain this. The V call is TRBV9, the J call TRBJ1-2, with TRBD1 matching over 8 bases. Germline-derived CDR1 and CDR2 are SGDLS and YYNGEE. The CDR3 spans 12 residues. CDR3 in DNA: TGTGCCAGCAGCCTAGGACAGGGCGGCTTAGCCTTC. This encodes CASSLGQGGLAF.

The chain is built from TRBV29-1 and TRBJ2-3; TRBD2 matches at 7 bases. The V segment lost 1 base and the J segment 2 bases; nucleotides outside the gene matches: 6. CDR3 length: 15 amino acids. Germline V gene data show CDR1 as SQVTM and CDR2 as ANQGSEA. CDR3 nucleotide sequence: TGCAGCGTTGAAGGGGAGGGTGATATCACAGATACGCAGTATTTT. Encoded protein: CSVEGEGDITDTQYF.

A few counts support this clone. The DNA for the CDR3 is TGTGCCACCAGCTTTGGTCCCCTAATGAACACTGAAGCTTTCTTT. Translated, it gives CATSFGPLMNTEAFF. V and J are TRBV15 and TRBJ1-1; D is unclear. This CDR3 spans 15 amino acids. Trimming took 5 bases from V and 0 from J, leaving 13 bases between them. Looked up from germline, CDR1 is LNHNV and CDR2 is YYDKDF (reference sequence). The full variable domain, completed using reference TRBV15 and TRBJ1-1, is DAMVIQNPRYQVTQFGKPVTLSCSQTLNHNVMYWYQQKSSQAPKLLFHYYDKDFNNEADTPDNFQSRRPNTSFCFLDIRSPGLGDTAMYLCATSFGPLMNTEAFFGQGTRLTVV.

The V call is TRBV11-1, the J call TRBJ2-1; 7 bases match TRBD1. V lost 4 bases to trimming and J lost 0 bases; unmatched junction nucleotides: 6. The CDR3 consists of 16 residues. Germline V gene sequence: CDR1 SGHAT, CDR2 FQDESV (reference sequence). DNA for the CDR3: TGTGCCAGCAGCTCGAGGACAGGTGCCTCCTACAATGAGCAGTTCTTC. Amino acids: CASSSRTGASYNEQFF.